Shown below are 17 T cell receptor beta chains from a single sample sequenced in a study of shared clonotypes between healthy human individuals. Using immunoSEQ multiplex PCR, the repertoire was profiled, and TCRdb retains in-frame clones only, with some absent. Found here are around 1.9 million clones, roughly 95% of them singletons; the top ten hold over 1.5%. CD45RO-negative, CCR7-selected cells formed the naive CD8 fraction, which excluded terminally differentiated effector memory CD45RA+ cells. The source material was naive CD8+ T cells from PBMCs. These receptor sequences come from a man younger than 35 in good health. Some clones in this sample may be carry-over from other donors' samples.

The chain combines TRBV6-5 with TRBJ1-2; the D is unclear. The V end was cut by 8 bases, the J end by 3 bases, with 13 bases between. From germline, CDR1 is MNHEY and CDR2 SVGAGI. This CDR3 comprises 13 residues. CDR3 DNA: TGTGCCAGCGCCGGGCGAAACCACTATGGCTACACCTTC. This gives the protein CASAGRNHYGYTF.

The V call is TRBV5-5, the J call TRBJ2-4; tentative D call: TRBD1 (5 bases). This CDR3 spans 17 amino acids. V shed 5 bases and J shed 8 bases, with 26 bases lying between them. Germline V lookup: CDR1 SGHKS, CDR2 YYEKEE (reference sequence). DNA for the CDR3: TGTGCCAGCAGTTACCGACCACAGGACCCCTCGTTGGACATTCAGTACTTC. Translating it yields CASSYRPQDPSLDIQYF.

As regards this clone: Other DNA sequences within the sample encode an identical CDR3. CDR3 nucleotides: TGCAGCGTTGTGGGCCAGGGGATCTACGAGCAGTACTTC. The encoded protein is CSVVGQGIYEQYF. The chain couples TRBV29-1 to TRBJ2-7, with D tentatively TRBD1 (6 bases). Trimming removed 4 bases from V and 3 bases from J, with 13 bases in between. Looked up from germline, CDR1 is SQVTM and CDR2 is ANQGSEA. There are 13 residues in the CDR3.

The chain couples TRBV28 to TRBJ2-7; D gene ambiguous. The CDR3 has 11 residues. The V end lost 4 bases, the J end lost 9 bases, and 10 bases lay between the germline ends. Germline V gene lookup returns CDR1 MDHEN and CDR2 SYDVKM. CDR3 coding DNA: TGTGCCAGCAGTTCGGTAGACGGGCAGTACTTC. Translation gives CASSSVDGQYF. Complete variable domain (other parts from reference TRBV28 and TRBJ2-7): DVKVTQSSRYLVKRTGEKVFLECVQDMDHENMFWYRQDPGLGLRLIYFSYDVKMKEKGDIPEGYSVSREKKERFSLILESASTNQTSMYLCASSSVDGQYFGPGTRLTVT.

The chain is built from TRBV6-4 and TRBJ2-7, with 9 bases lining up with TRBD1. Germline lookup yields CDR1 MRHNA and CDR2 SNTAGT. Losses at the gene ends were 5 bases for V and 3 bases for J; bases not matched to a gene: 8. The CDR3 length is 15 residues. The CDR3 nucleotides read TGTGCCAGCAGTAACACAGGGGGCGGTATCTACGAGCAGTACTTC. Protein sequence: CASSNTGGGIYEQYF.

Turning to this clone: Other DNA sequences within the sample encode an identical CDR3. The chain carries TRBV28 and TRBJ1-1, with D perhaps matching TRBD1 (5 bases). Trimming stripped 3 bases from V and 1 base from J, with 9 bases between. The germline V gene has CDR1 MDHEN and CDR2 SYDVKM. CDR3 length: 14 amino acids. CDR3 sequence: CASSLGQGNTEAFF. The CDR3 DNA follows: TGTGCCAGCAGTTTGGGGCAGGGGAACACTGAAGCTTTCTTT.

This chain uses TRBV7-3 with TRBJ2-5; the D call may be TRBD1 or TRBD2 (6 bases each). The CDR3 sequence is 13 residues long. Per the germline V gene, CDR1 is SGHTA and CDR2 is FQGTGA. V lost 4 bases and J lost 4, with 10 bases in between. CDR3 protein: CASSYKGGETQYF. DNA of the CDR3: TGTGCCAGCAGCTATAAGGGGGGAGAGACCCAGTACTTC.

This clone was seen only once. The genes are TRBV15 and TRBJ2-2, with TRBD2 identical over 15 bases. This CDR3 contains 19 residues. J lost 1 base, V lost 2 bases, and 5 bases had no gene match. Germline CDR1 and CDR2: LNHNV and YYDKDF (reference sequence). The CDR3 spells CATSRPGLAGGQNTGELFF. The CDR3 nucleotides are TGTGCCACCAGCAGACCGGGACTAGCGGGAGGACAGAACACCGGGGAGCTGTTTTTT.

This sequence joins TRBV9 and TRBJ2-7, with 8 bases fitting TRBD1. V shed 4 bases, J shed 6 bases, and the junction held 9 bases outside the gene matches. Germline assignment: CDR1 SGDLS and CDR2 YYNGEE. This CDR3 region has 14 residues. The CDR3 protein is CASSITGGSSEQYF. For the CDR3, the DNA is TGTGCCAGCAGCATAACAGGGGGGTCGAGCGAGCAGTACTTC.

The rearrangement links TRBV27 to TRBJ2-6, with D hard to call. Trimming cost V 5 bases and J 0 bases, with 14 bases left between them. The CDR3 contains 17 residues. The germline V gene has CDR1 MNHEY and CDR2 SMNVEV (reference sequence). The CDR3 DNA follows: TGTGCCAGCAGTCCCGAGACAACCCTCTCTGGGGCCAACGTCCTGACTTTC. It encodes CASSPETTLSGANVLTF.

This chain uses TRBV19 with TRBJ1-2, with no clear D. The germline V gene has CDR1 LNHDA and CDR2 SQIVND (reference sequence). The CDR3 sequence is 13 residues long. V lost 2 bases and J 5 bases, leaving 9 bases between the germline ends. In DNA form, the CDR3 reads TGTGCCAGTAGTATACCCCACGGGTATGGCTACACCTTC. Encoded protein: CASSIPHGYGYTF.

The chain uses TRBV6-1 and TRBJ1-5; D is uncertain. Trimming shortened V by 10 bases and J by 3 bases, and 19 bases separated the two germline ends. The CDR3 consists of 15 residues. CDR1 and CDR2 (germline): MNHNS, SASEGT. The CDR3 DNA is TGTGCCACCTCCCTTTGGCGGCAGACCAATCAGCCCCAGCATTTT. This sequence encodes CATSLWRQTNQPQHF.

The V gene is TRBV7-8, the J gene TRBJ2-5; TRBD1 agrees at 9 bases. Germline V gene lookup returns CDR1 SGHVS and CDR2 FQNEAQ. The CDR3 is made up of 16 amino acids. V shed 2 bases and J 2 bases; nucleotides not matched to a gene: 6. The CDR3 DNA is TGTGCCAGCAGCTTAAACGAGGACAGGGGACAAGAGACCCAGTACTTC. Translated, it gives CASSLNEDRGQETQYF.

The chain combines TRBV19 with TRBJ1-1, with D tentatively TRBD1 (6 bases). CDR1 LNHDA and CDR2 SQIVND come from the germline V gene (reference sequence). V lost 3 bases and J lost 3, with 11 bases in between. This CDR3 region has 14 residues. The DNA for the CDR3 is TGTGCCAGTAGTATCTTCCCAGGGGACACTGAAGCTTTCTTT. Its translation: CASSIFPGDTEAFF. The full variable domain, rest sourced from reference TRBV19 and TRBJ1-1, is DGGITQSPKYLFRKEGQNVTLSCEQNLNHDAMYWYRQDPGQGLRLIYYSQIVNDFQKGDIAEGYSVSREKKESFPLTVTSAQKNPTAFYLCASSIFPGDTEAFFGQGTRLTVV.

The rearrangement joins TRBV9 to TRBJ1-5, with unresolved D. Looked up from germline, CDR1 is SGDLS and CDR2 is YYNGEE. V was shortened by 0 bases and J by 1 base, with 5 bases between the two germline ends. The CDR3 consists of 14 residues. CDR3 sequence (DNA): TGTGCCAGCAGCGTAGCAGCAAGCAATCAGCCCCAGCATTTT. It specifies CASSVAASNQPQHF.

The chain couples TRBV6-1 to TRBJ2-7; D is perhaps TRBD2 (6 bases). The CDR3 loop spans 14 amino acids. Trimming removed 4 bases from V and 0 bases from J, with 10 bases in between. Germline CDR1 reads MNHNS; CDR2 reads SASEGT. The CDR3 region has the DNA TGTGCCAGCAGTGGCCCTAGCGTCTCCTACGAGCAGTACTTC. Translation: CASSGPSVSYEQYF.

The sample holds one count of this clone. This chain connects TRBV4-1 to TRBJ2-5, with 12 bases that match TRBD2. The CDR3 is made up of 17 amino acids. With V trimmed by 1 base and J by 2 bases, 5 bases remained unmatched. Germline CDR1 reads MGHRA; CDR2 reads YSYEKL. The CDR3 spells CASSQGTSGRIQETQYF. CDR3 DNA sequence: TGCGCCAGCAGCCAAGGTACTAGCGGGAGGATACAAGAGACCCAGTACTTC.